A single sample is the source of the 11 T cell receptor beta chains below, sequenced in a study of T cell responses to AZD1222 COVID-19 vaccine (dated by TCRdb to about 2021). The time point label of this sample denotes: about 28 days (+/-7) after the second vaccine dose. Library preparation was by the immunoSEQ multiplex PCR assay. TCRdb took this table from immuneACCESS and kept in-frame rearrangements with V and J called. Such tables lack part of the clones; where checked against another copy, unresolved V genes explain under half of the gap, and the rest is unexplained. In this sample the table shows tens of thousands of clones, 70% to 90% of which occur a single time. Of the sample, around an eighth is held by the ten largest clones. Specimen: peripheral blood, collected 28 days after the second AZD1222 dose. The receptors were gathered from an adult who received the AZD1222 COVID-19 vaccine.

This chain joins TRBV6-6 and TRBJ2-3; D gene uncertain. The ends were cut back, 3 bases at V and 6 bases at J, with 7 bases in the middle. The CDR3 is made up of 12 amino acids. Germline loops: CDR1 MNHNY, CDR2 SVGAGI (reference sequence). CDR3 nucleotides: TGTGCCAGCAGTTATCTATCGGATACGCAGTATTTT. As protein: CASSYLSDTQYF.

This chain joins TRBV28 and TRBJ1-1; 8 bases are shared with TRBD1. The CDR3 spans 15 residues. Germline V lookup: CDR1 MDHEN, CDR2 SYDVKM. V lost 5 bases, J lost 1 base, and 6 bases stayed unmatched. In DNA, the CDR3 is TGTGCCAGCAGTCCCATGGGGACAGGGAACACTGAAGCTTTCTTT. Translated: CASSPMGTGNTEAFF.

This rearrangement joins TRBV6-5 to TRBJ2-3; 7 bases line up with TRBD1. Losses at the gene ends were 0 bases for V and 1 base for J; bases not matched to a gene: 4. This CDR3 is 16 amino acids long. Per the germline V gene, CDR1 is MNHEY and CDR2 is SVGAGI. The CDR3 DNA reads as TGTGCCAGCAGTTACTCCTTTACAGGGGGCACAGATACGCAGTATTTT. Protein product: CASSYSFTGGTDTQYF.

The CDR3 is CASKLGGHNQPQHF. The CDR3 bases are TGTGCCAGTAAGCTGGGAGGGCACAATCAGCCCCAGCATTTT. This chain joins TRBV19 and TRBJ1-5, with no clear D. The V and J ends lost 7 bases and 3 bases respectively, with 13 bases between them. Germline-derived CDR1 and CDR2 are LNHDA and SQIVND (reference sequence). The CDR3 totals 14 residues.

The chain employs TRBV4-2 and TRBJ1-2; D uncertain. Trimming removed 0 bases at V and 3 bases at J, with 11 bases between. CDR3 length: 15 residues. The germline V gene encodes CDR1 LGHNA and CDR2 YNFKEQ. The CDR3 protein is CASSQERGPYYGYTF. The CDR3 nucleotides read TGTGCCAGCAGCCAAGAAAGAGGGCCTTACTATGGCTACACCTTC.

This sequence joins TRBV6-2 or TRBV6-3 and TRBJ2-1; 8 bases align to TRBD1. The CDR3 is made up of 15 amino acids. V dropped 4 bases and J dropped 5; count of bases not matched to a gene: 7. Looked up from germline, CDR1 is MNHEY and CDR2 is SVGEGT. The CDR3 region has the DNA TGTGCCAGCAGTTCCAGACAGGGGCGAGACAATGAGCAGTTCTTC. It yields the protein CASSSRQGRDNEQFF.

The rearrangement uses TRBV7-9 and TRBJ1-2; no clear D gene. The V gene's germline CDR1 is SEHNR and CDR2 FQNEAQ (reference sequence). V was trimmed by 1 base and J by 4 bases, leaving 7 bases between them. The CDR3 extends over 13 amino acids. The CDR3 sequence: CASSLDGPYGYTF. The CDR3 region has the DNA TGTGCCAGCAGCTTAGACGGCCCCTATGGCTACACCTTC.

The CDR3: CATPTGAGLQETQYF. The DNA of the CDR3 is TGTGCCACCCCCACGGGAGCGGGGCTCCAAGAGACCCAGTACTTC. This rearrangement joins TRBV15 to TRBJ2-5; TRBD2 matches at 7 bases. CDR1 is LNHNV, CDR2 YYDKDF, per germline (reference sequence). With 8 bases clipped from V and 1 base from J, the junction kept 10 bases outside the gene matches. This CDR3 spans 15 amino acids. The full variable domain, in which reference TRBV15 and TRBJ2-5 provide the parts outside the CDR3, is DAMVIQNPRYQVTQFGKPVTLSCSQTLNHNVMYWYQQKSSQAPKLLFHYYDKDFNNEADTPDNFQSRRPNTSFCFLDIRSPGLGDTAMYLCATPTGAGLQETQYFGPGTRLLVL.

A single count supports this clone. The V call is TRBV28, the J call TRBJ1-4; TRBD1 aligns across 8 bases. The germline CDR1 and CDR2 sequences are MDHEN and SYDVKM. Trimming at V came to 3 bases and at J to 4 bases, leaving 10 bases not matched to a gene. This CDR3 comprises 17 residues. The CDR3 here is CASSFPGGGIGNEKLFF. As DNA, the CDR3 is TGTGCCAGCAGTTTTCCAGGGGGCGGAATAGGTAATGAAAAACTGTTTTTT. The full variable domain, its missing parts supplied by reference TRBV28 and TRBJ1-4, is DVKVTQSSRYLVKRTGEKVFLECVQDMDHENMFWYRQDPGLGLRLIYFSYDVKMKEKGDIPEGYSVSREKKERFSLILESASTNQTSMYLCASSFPGGGIGNEKLFFGSGTQLSVL.

CDR3 amino acids: CASSIGASQETQYF. CDR3 DNA sequence: TGTGCCAGTAGTATAGGTGCCAGTCAAGAGACCCAGTACTTC. This sequence joins TRBV19 and TRBJ2-5, with unresolved D. Germline lookup yields CDR1 LNHDA and CDR2 SQIVND (reference sequence). The CDR3 is 14 residues long. Deletions cut 1 base from V and 2 bases from J, with 8 bases between.

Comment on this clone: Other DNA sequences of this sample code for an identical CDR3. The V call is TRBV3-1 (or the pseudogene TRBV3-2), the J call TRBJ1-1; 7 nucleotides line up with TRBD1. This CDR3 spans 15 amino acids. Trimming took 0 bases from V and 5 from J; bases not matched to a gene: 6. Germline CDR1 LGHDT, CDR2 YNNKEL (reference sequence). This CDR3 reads CASSQDLGRGTEAFF. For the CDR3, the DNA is TGTGCCAGCAGCCAAGATCTAGGCAGGGGGACTGAAGCTTTCTTT.